The entry below gives a single TCR beta chain sequence along with its context. Its antigen is currently unknown. Deletions cut 2 bases from V and 7 bases from J, with 12 bases between. CDR1 is GTSNPN and CDR2 is SVGIG in the germline V gene (reference sequence). The CDR3 covers 12 residues. The sample is drawn from a study of cytomegalovirus exposure and HLA in healthy donors. Study-wide results and caveats: A later analysis revealed that TCR association rates differed between HLA loci, peaking at DRB1 and bottoming out at HLA-C.

Both 60 Vbeta primers and 13 Jbeta primers went into the PCR. Only in-frame clones appear in the TCRdb table, and some are missing; sequencing was by immunoSEQ multiplex PCR. This table has 110,000 to 150,000 clones, about 78% appearing once. The receptor's source is a male donor in good health and CMV-seronegative. The V and J genes are TRBV30 and TRBJ2-7, with D maybe TRBD2 (5 bases). The source material was PBMCs. CDR3 DNA: TGTGCCTGGAGTAAAGGGCCGGGGGAGCAGTACTTC. It encodes CAWSKGPGEQYF.